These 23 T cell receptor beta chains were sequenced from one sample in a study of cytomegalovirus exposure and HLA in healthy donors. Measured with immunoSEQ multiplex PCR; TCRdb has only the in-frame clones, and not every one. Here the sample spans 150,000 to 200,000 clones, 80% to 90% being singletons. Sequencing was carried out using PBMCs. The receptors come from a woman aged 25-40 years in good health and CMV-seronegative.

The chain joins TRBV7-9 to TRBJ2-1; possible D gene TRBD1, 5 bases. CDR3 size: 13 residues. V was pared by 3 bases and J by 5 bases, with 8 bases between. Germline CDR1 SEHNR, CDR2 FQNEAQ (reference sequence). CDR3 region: CASSFSRDNEQFF. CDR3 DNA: TGTGCCAGCAGCTTCTCCAGGGACAATGAGCAGTTCTTC.

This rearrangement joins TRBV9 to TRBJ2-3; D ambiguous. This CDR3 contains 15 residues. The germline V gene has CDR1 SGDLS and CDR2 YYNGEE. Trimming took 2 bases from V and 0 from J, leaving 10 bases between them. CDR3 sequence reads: CASSVRIGSTDTQYF. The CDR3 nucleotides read TGTGCCAGCAGCGTTAGAATCGGGAGCACAGATACGCAGTATTTT.

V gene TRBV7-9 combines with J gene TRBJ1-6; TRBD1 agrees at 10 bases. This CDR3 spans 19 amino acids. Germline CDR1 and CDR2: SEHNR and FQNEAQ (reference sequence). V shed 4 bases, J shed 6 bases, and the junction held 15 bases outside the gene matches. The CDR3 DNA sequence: TGTGCCAGCAGCTCTTCCGGGACAGGGGTTTTTTACTCTAATTCACCCCTCCACTTT. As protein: CASSSSGTGVFYSNSPLHF.

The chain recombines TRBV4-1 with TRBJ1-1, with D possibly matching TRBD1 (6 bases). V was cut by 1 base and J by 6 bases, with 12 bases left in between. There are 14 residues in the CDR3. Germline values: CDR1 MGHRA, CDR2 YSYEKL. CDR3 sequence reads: CASSQAARGAEAFF. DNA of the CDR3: TGCGCCAGCAGCCAAGCAGCCAGGGGTGCTGAAGCTTTCTTT.

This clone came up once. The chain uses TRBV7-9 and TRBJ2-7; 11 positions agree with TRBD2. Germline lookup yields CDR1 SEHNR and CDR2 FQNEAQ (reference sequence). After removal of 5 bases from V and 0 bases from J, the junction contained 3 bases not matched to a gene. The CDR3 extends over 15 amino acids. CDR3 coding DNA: TGTGCCAGCAGCCTTAGCGGGGGGGCCTCCTACGAGCAGTACTTC. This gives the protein CASSLSGGASYEQYF.

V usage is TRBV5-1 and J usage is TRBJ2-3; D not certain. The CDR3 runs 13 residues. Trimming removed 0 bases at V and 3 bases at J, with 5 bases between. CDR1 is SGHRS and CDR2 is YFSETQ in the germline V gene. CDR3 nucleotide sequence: TGCGCCAGCAGCTTGGATCCTACAGATACGCAGTATTTT. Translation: CASSLDPTDTQYF.

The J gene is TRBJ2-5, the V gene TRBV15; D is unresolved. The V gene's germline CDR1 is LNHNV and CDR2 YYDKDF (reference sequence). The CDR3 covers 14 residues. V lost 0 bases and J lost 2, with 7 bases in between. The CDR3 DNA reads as TGTGCCACCAGCAGAGAGAGGAGTCAAGAGACCCAGTACTTC. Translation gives CATSRERSQETQYF. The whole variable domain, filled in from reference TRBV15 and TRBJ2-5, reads DAMVIQNPRYQVTQFGKPVTLSCSQTLNHNVMYWYQQKSSQAPKLLFHYYDKDFNNEADTPDNFQSRRPNTSFCFLDIRSPGLGDTAMYLCATSRERSQETQYFGPGTRLLVL.

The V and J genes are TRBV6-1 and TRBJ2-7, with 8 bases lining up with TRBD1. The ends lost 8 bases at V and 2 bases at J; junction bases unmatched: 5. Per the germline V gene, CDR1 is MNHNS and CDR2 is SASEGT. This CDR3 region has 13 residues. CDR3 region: CASSKDRAYEQYF. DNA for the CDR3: TGTGCCAGCTCCAAGGACAGGGCCTACGAGCAGTACTTC.

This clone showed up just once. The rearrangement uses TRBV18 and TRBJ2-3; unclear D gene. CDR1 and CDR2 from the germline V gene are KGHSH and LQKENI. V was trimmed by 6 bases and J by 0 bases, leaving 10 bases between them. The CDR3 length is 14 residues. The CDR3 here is CASSPMASTDTQYF. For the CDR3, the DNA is TGTGCCAGCTCGCCGATGGCTAGCACAGATACGCAGTATTTT.

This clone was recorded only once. This chain's CDR3 is CASGEISGNTIYF. CDR3 coding DNA: TGTGCTAGTGGCGAGATCTCTGGAAACACCATATATTTT. The rearrangement links TRBV12-5 to TRBJ1-3; D gene uncertain. The CDR3 is made up of 13 amino acids. Germline V gene lookup returns CDR1 LGHNT and CDR2 FRNRAP. V lost 6 bases to trimming and J lost 0 bases, with 6 bases between them.

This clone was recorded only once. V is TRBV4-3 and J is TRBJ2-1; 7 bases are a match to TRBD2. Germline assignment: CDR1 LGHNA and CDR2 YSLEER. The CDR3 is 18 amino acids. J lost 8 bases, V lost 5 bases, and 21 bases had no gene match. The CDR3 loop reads CASSSRNSGTNLGDEQFF. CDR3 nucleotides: TGCGCCAGCAGCTCCCGGAACAGCGGGACCAACCTAGGGGATGAGCAGTTCTTC.

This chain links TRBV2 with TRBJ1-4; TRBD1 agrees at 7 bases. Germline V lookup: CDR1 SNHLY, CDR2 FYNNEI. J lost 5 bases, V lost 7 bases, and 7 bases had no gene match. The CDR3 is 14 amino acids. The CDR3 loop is CASKQGQRNEKLFF. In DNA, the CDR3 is TGTGCCAGCAAACAGGGACAGCGGAATGAAAAACTGTTTTTT.

The CDR3 region has the DNA TGTGCCACCAGCAGAGGGCAGGGGGCGAGTGGGGGGGCCAAAGAGACCCAGTACTTC. This translates into CATSRGQGASGGAKETQYF. The chain combines TRBV15 with TRBJ2-5, with D maybe TRBD1 (8 bases). The CDR3 extends over 19 amino acids. Germline V gene sequence: CDR1 LNHNV, CDR2 YYDKDF (reference sequence). V lost 1 base to trimming and J lost 3 bases, with 24 bases between them. The full variable domain, in which reference TRBV15 and TRBJ2-5 provide the parts outside the CDR3, is DAMVIQNPRYQVTQFGKPVTLSCSQTLNHNVMYWYQQKSSQAPKLLFHYYDKDFNNEADTPDNFQSRRPNTSFCFLDIRSPGLGDTAMYLCATSRGQGASGGAKETQYFGPGTRLLVL.

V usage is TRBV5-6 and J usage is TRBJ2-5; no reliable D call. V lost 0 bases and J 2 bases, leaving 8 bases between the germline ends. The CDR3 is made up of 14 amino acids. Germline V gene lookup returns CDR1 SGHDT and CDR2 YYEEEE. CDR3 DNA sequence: TGTGCCAGCAGCTTGGAGGCGGAACAAGAGACCCAGTACTTC. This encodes CASSLEAEQETQYF.

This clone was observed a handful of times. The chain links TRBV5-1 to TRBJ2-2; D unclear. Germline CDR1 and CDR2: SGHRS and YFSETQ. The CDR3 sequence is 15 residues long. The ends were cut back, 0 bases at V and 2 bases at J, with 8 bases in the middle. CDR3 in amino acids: CASSLVQINTGELFF. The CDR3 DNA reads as TGCGCCAGCAGCTTGGTACAGATAAACACCGGGGAGCTGTTTTTT.

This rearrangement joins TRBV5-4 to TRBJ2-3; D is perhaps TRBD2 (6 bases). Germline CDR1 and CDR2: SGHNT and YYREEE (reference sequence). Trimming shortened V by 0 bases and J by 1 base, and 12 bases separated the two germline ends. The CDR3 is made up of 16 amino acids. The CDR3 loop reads CASSLGQGGGTDTQYF. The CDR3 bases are TGTGCCAGCAGCTTGGGGCAGGGAGGCGGCACAGATACGCAGTATTTT.

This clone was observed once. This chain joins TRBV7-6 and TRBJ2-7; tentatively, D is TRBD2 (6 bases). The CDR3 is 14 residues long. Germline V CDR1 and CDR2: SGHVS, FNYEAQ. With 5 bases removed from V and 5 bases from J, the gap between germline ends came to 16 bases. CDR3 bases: TGTGCCAGCAGCGCGGGGCAGGGTCTAAACGAGCAGTACTTC. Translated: CASSAGQGLNEQYF.

CDR3 protein: CSVQGAGYGYTF. The DNA of the CDR3 is TGCAGCGTTCAGGGGGCTGGCTATGGCTACACCTTC. The chain combines TRBV29-1 with TRBJ1-2; 8 bases match TRBD1. V gave up 5 bases and J gave up 4 bases; unmatched junction bases: 3. CDR1 is SQVTM, CDR2 ANQGSEA, per germline. The CDR3 is 12 residues long.

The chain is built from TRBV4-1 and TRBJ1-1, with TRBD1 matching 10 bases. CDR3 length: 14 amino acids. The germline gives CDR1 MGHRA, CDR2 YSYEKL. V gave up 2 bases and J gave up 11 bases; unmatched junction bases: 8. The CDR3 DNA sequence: TGCGCCAGCAGCCAACCGACAGGGGGCGAATCGGCTTTCTTT. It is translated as CASSQPTGGESAFF.

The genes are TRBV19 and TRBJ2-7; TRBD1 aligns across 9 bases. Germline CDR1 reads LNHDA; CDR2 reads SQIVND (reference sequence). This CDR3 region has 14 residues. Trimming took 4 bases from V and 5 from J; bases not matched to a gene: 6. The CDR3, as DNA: TGTGCCAGTAGTACCCGGGACAGGGCGAACGAGCAGTACTTC. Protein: CASSTRDRANEQYF.

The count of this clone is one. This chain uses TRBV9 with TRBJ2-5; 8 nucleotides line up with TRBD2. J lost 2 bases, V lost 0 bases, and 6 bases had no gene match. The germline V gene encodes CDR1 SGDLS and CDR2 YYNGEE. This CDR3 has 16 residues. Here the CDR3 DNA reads TGTGCCAGCAGCGTAGGGAACGGGGGGGGGCAAGAGACCCAGTACTTC. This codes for CASSVGNGGGQETQYF. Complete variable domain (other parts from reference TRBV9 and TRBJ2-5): DSGVTQTPKHLITATGQRVTLRCSPRSGDLSVYWYQQSLDQGLQFLIQYYNGEERAKGNILERFSAQQFPDLHSELNLSSLELGDSALYFCASSVGNGGGQETQYFGPGTRLLVL.

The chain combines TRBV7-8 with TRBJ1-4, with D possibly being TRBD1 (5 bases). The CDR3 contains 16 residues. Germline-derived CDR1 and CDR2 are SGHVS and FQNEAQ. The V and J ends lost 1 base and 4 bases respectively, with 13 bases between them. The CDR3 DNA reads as TGTGCCAGCAGCTTAGTATCAAGACAGTTTAATGAAAAACTGTTTTTT. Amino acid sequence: CASSLVSRQFNEKLFF.

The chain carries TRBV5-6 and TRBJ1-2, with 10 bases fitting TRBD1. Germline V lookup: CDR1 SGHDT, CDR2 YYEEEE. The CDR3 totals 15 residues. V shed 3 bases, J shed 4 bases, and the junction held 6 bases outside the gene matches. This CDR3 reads CASSSGQGFFYGYTF. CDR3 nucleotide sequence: TGTGCCAGCAGCTCGGGACAGGGGTTTTTCTATGGCTACACCTTC.